The 28 T cell receptor beta chains reported below all come from one sample, sequenced in a study of cytomegalovirus exposure and HLA in healthy donors. 13 Jbeta primers and 60 Vbeta primers were used for the PCR. TCRdb's table, derived via immunoSEQ multiplex PCR, lists solely in-frame clones and lacks some. The sample lists about 110,000 clones, about three quarters occurring once. Sequenced material: PBMCs. These receptors all stem from a woman aged 40 to 55 in good health and CMV-seropositive.

This chain links TRBV27 with TRBJ1-2; a possible D gene is TRBD1 (6 bases). V was trimmed by 3 bases and J by 4 bases, leaving 12 bases between them. The CDR3 is 14 residues long. CDR1 and CDR2 from the germline V gene are MNHEY and SMNVEV (reference sequence). CDR3 in amino acids: CASSFIGGGYGYTF. The CDR3 DNA follows: TGTGCCAGCAGTTTCATAGGGGGTGGCTATGGCTACACCTTC.

This clone was seen more than once but under ten times. The rearrangement uses TRBV9 and TRBJ1-6; 11 bases match TRBD1. This CDR3 is 17 amino acids long. With V trimmed by 3 bases and J by 7 bases, 9 bases remained unmatched. Germline V lookup: CDR1 SGDLS, CDR2 YYNGEE. The CDR3 DNA reads as TGTGCCAGCAGCGCACCCGGGACAGGGGGGTTAAATTCACCCCTCCACTTT. This translates into CASSAPGTGGLNSPLHF. The whole variable domain, remainder taken from reference TRBV9 and TRBJ1-6, is DSGVTQTPKHLITATGQRVTLRCSPRSGDLSVYWYQQSLDQGLQFLIQYYNGEERAKGNILERFSAQQFPDLHSELNLSSLELGDSALYFCASSAPGTGGLNSPLHFGNGTRLTVT.

This clone turned up a few times. The chain carries TRBV5-1 and TRBJ1-6; D unclear. The germline V gene encodes CDR1 SGHRS and CDR2 YFSETQ. The V gene lost 4 bases and the J gene lost 0 bases, with 11 bases spanning the gap. This CDR3 is built from 16 residues. The CDR3 sequence: CASSVEGSSYNSPLHF. In DNA, the CDR3 is TGCGCCAGCAGCGTGGAAGGGAGCTCCTATAATTCACCCCTCCACTTT.

This clone was counted only a few times. The rearrangement links TRBV7-3 to TRBJ2-1; 7 positions agree with TRBD1. This CDR3 region has 15 residues. CDR1 is SGHTA, CDR2 FQGTGA, per germline. Trimming cost V 4 bases and J 2 bases; bases outside gene matches: 5. CDR3 sequence reads: CASSSRQGTYNEQFF. The CDR3 nucleotides read TGTGCCAGCAGCTCCCGACAGGGCACCTACAATGAGCAGTTCTTC.

V is TRBV2 and J is TRBJ1-1; TRBD1 matches at 8 bases. Germline CDR1 and CDR2: SNHLY and FYNNEI. Losses at the gene ends were 10 bases for V and 4 bases for J; bases not matched to a gene: 5. This CDR3 spans 12 amino acids. Here the CDR3 reads CATQGAGTEAFF. The CDR3, as DNA: TGTGCCACCCAGGGGGCGGGCACTGAAGCTTTCTTT.

CDR3 residues: CASSWNPGQGKSEAFF. CDR3 bases: TGTGCCAGCAGCTGGAACCCGGGACAGGGGAAGTCTGAAGCTTTCTTT. The V gene is TRBV5-4, the J gene TRBJ1-1, with 10 bases identical to TRBD1. The CDR3 contains 16 residues. CDR1 and CDR2 from the germline V gene are SGHNT and YYREEE (reference sequence). With V trimmed by 3 bases and J by 6 bases, 11 bases remained unmatched. Looking up the rest from reference TRBV5-4 and TRBJ1-1 gives the full variable domain: ETGVTQSPTHLIKTRGQQVTLRCSSQSGHNTVSWYQQALGQGPQFIFQYYREEENGRGNFPPRFSGLQFPNYSSELNVNALELDDSALYLCASSWNPGQGKSEAFFGQGTRLTVV.

The rearrangement uses TRBV7-6 and TRBJ2-3; 10 nucleotides line up with TRBD2. This CDR3 is 16 amino acids long. V dropped 0 bases and J dropped 5; count of bases not matched to a gene: 5. Germline V gene data show CDR1 as SGHVS and CDR2 as FNYEAQ. The CDR3 nucleotides are TGTGCCAGCAGCTTAGCTAGCGGGGGGTATGGAGATACGCAGTATTTT. This gives the protein CASSLASGGYGDTQYF.

The chain links TRBV2 to TRBJ1-1; 8 bases are shared with TRBD1. The V gene's germline CDR1 is SNHLY and CDR2 FYNNEI. The CDR3 has 14 residues. With 5 bases clipped from V and 3 bases from J, the junction kept 5 bases outside the gene matches. CDR3 in amino acids: CASSQTGADTEAFF. CDR3 bases: TGTGCCAGCAGTCAGACAGGGGCAGACACTGAAGCTTTCTTT.

The CDR3: CASQAPQGLIQPQHF. The CDR3 nucleotides read TGTGCCAGCCAAGCCCCACAGGGGTTGATTCAGCCCCAGCATTTT. The J gene is TRBJ1-5, the V gene TRBV19; 7 bases match TRBD1. The CDR3 runs to 15 residues. The junction had 14 bases not matched to a gene; V was cut back by 9 bases and J by 6 bases. Per germline, CDR1 LNHDA and CDR2 SQIVND (reference sequence).

On this clone itself: At one end, the junction sequence differs from germline, possibly due to a read error. The chain has TRBV7-9 and TRBJ1-1, with a possible D match to TRBD1 (6 bases). Germline V lookup: CDR1 SEHNR, CDR2 FQNEAQ (reference sequence). CDR3 length equals 13 residues. The CDR3, as DNA: TGTTCCAGCAGCTGGACAGCCAACACTGAAGCTTTCTTT. This gives the protein CSSSWTANTEAFF.

The chain is built from TRBV5-1 and TRBJ2-3; 13 bases line up with TRBD2. The trim removed 3 bases at V and 7 bases at J, leaving 8 bases unmatched. The germline CDR1 and CDR2 sequences are SGHRS and YFSETQ. CDR3 size: 16 residues. The CDR3 is CASSSTSGGVGNTQYF. DNA for the CDR3: TGCGCCAGCAGCTCAACTAGCGGGGGGGTGGGCAATACGCAGTATTTT.

The chain joins TRBV11-2 to TRBJ1-2, with 7 nucleotides matching TRBD1. V was clipped by 6 bases and J by 4 bases; unmatched bases: 5. Per germline, CDR1 SGHAT and CDR2 FQNNGV. The CDR3 runs to 13 residues. The CDR3 DNA reads TGTGCCAGCAGAGACAGGGCATTCTATGGCTACACCTTC. This sequence encodes CASRDRAFYGYTF. Supplemented by reference TRBV11-2 and TRBJ1-2, the full variable domain reads EAGVAQSPRYKIIEKRQSVAFWCNPISGHATLYWYQQILGQGPKLLIQFQNNGVVDDSQLPKDRFSAERLKGVDSTLKIQPAKLEDSAVYLCASRDRAFYGYTFGSGTRLTVV.

The table lists this clone with a few counts. The same CDR3 also results from other DNA sequences found in this sample. This chain joins TRBV5-6 and TRBJ2-1; D not certain. V dropped 2 bases and J dropped 4 bases, with 7 bases sitting between them. The CDR3 is 13 amino acids. Germline V gene sequence: CDR1 SGHDT, CDR2 YYEEEE. DNA for the CDR3: TGTGCCAGCAGCTTAGAGCTTTACAATGAGCAGTTCTTC. Encoded protein: CASSLELYNEQFF.

The chain couples TRBV21-1 to TRBJ1-1; the table gives TRBD1 as D, unverified against the DNA. TRBV21-1 is a pseudogene locus. The CDR3 runs 14 residues. For the CDR3, the DNA is TGTGCCAGCAGCAATCTCGACAGGGAGACTGAAGCTTTCTTT. Its translation is CASSNLDRETEAFF.

The rearrangement joins TRBV4-2 to TRBJ2-2; 9 nucleotides match TRBD1. Trimming at V came to 4 bases and at J to 4 bases, leaving 4 bases not matched to a gene. The CDR3 is 15 residues long. Germline loops: CDR1 LGHNA, CDR2 YNFKEQ. This CDR3 reads CASSRGQGSTGELFF. CDR3 bases: TGTGCCAGCAGCCGCGGACAGGGGAGCACCGGGGAGCTGTTTTTT.

This chain joins TRBV7-7 and TRBJ2-1, with D tentatively TRBD1 (7 bases). The CDR3 loop spans 15 amino acids. Looked up from germline, CDR1 is SSHAT and CDR2 is FNYEAQ (reference sequence). Trimming left V 5 bases short and J 6 bases short, with 17 bases between. CDR3 DNA: TGTGCCAGCAGCCCCCGGAGGGGGCTCATCAATGAGCAGTTCTTC. Amino acids: CASSPRRGLINEQFF.

This clone was detected only once. The chain employs TRBV9 and TRBJ2-3; no definite D call. The CDR3 loop spans 13 amino acids. Trimming pared 4 bases from V and 6 bases from J, leaving 12 bases between. From germline, CDR1 is SGDLS and CDR2 YYNGEE. Here the CDR3 reads CASSSPARDTQYF. DNA for the CDR3: TGTGCCAGCAGCTCCCCAGCGCGGGATACGCAGTATTTT.

This clone appeared a few times. The V call is TRBV19, the J call TRBJ1-5; 7 nucleotides match TRBD1. The CDR3 has 15 amino acids. The germline V gene encodes CDR1 LNHDA and CDR2 SQIVND (reference sequence). The trim removed 4 bases at V and 2 bases at J, leaving 5 bases unmatched. The CDR3, as DNA: TGTGCCAGTAGTAGCAACAGGGGAGGCAATCAGCCCCAGCATTTT. Protein sequence: CASSSNRGGNQPQHF.

This rearrangement joins TRBV21-1 to TRBJ2-2; TRBD1 reflects the table's D call only, with no check against the DNA. TRBV21-1 is flagged as a pseudogene. The CDR3 covers 16 residues. The CDR3 loop reads CASSDGTGDNTGELFF. The CDR3 DNA sequence: TGTGCCAGCAGCGACGGGACAGGGGACAACACCGGGGAGCTGTTTTTT.

V usage is TRBV25-1 and J usage is TRBJ1-2; the D gene is possibly TRBD1 (5 bases). Germline CDR1 MGHDK, CDR2 SYGVNS. The CDR3 contains 15 residues. Between the trimmed V and J ends, which lost 0 bases and 4 bases, there was a span of 12 bases. The CDR3 sequence: CASSEYTDTSYGYTF. CDR3 in DNA: TGTGCCAGCAGTGAATATACGGACACCTCCTATGGCTACACCTTC.

The rearrangement uses TRBV2 and TRBJ1-2; the D is unclear. The V end lost 7 bases, the J end lost 7 bases, and 19 bases lay between the germline ends. Germline lookup yields CDR1 SNHLY and CDR2 FYNNEI. The CDR3 spans 14 residues. CDR3 sequence: CASTNGWATAGYTF. CDR3 nucleotides: TGTGCCAGCACCAACGGTTGGGCGACCGCTGGCTACACCTTC.

The chain uses TRBV5-6 and TRBJ1-4; no definite D call. V was clipped by 6 bases and J by 4 bases, with 7 bases between them. Germline CDR1 is SGHDT and CDR2 is YYEEEE. This CDR3 is 12 amino acids long. The CDR3 spells CASNGVNEKLFF. DNA for the CDR3: TGTGCCAGCAACGGGGTTAATGAAAAACTGTTTTTT.

The chain carries TRBV6-5 and TRBJ1-1; D gene uncertain. This CDR3 is 14 amino acids long. Germline loops: CDR1 MNHEY, CDR2 SVGAGI. V lost 1 base and J 3 bases, leaving 9 bases between the germline ends. The DNA of the CDR3 is TGTGCCAGCAGTTACTTTCGTGGAGACACTGAAGCTTTCTTT. It codes for CASSYFRGDTEAFF.

The chain employs TRBV7-2 and TRBJ2-5; D may be TRBD1 (6 bases). With 5 bases removed from V and 4 bases from J, the gap between germline ends came to 14 bases. Germline assignment: CDR1 SGHTA and CDR2 FQGNSA. The CDR3 has 14 residues. CDR3 region: CASSPDSIVETQYF. The CDR3 DNA sequence: TGTGCCAGCAGCCCGGACAGTATCGTAGAGACCCAGTACTTC. The full variable domain, completed using reference TRBV7-2 and TRBJ2-5, is GAGVSQSPSNKVTEKGKDVELRCDPISGHTALYWYRQSLGQGLEFLIYFQGNSAPDKSGLPSDRFSAERTGGSVSTLTIQRTQQEDSAVYLCASSPDSIVETQYFGPGTRLLVL.

This clone was seen a single time. The chain links TRBV28 to TRBJ2-7, with D maybe TRBD1 (6 bases). This CDR3 is 15 amino acids long. CDR1 and CDR2 from the germline V gene are MDHEN and SYDVKM. V lost 3 bases to trimming and J lost 2 bases, with 14 bases between them. CDR3 bases: TGTGCCAGCAGTTTGAGACAGGTGACAACCTACGAGCAGTACTTC. This sequence encodes CASSLRQVTTYEQYF.

The V and J genes are TRBV7-2 and TRBJ1-3; the D is unclear. The CDR3 loop spans 14 amino acids. Germline V gene data show CDR1 as SGHTA and CDR2 as FQGNSA. Trimming pared 1 base from V and 0 bases from J, leaving 4 bases between. This chain's CDR3 is CASSLGSSGNTIYF. The CDR3 nucleotides read TGTGCCAGCAGCTTAGGGAGCTCTGGAAACACCATATATTTT.

DNA for the CDR3: TGTGCCAGCTCAGCTCCGGGACTACAACAAGAGACCCAGTACTTC. Amino acids: CASSAPGLQQETQYF. This chain joins TRBV18 and TRBJ2-5, with 7 bases identical to TRBD2. This CDR3 comprises 15 residues. Germline-derived CDR1 and CDR2 are KGHSH and LQKENI. The trim removed 5 bases at V and 2 bases at J, leaving 8 bases unmatched. Full variable domain (missing parts from reference TRBV18 and TRBJ2-5): NAGVMQNPRHLVRRRGQEARLRCSPMKGHSHVYWYRQLPEEGLKFMVYLQKENIIDESGMPKERFSAEFPKEGPSILRIQQVVRGDSAAYFCASSAPGLQQETQYFGPGTRLLVL.

This chain uses TRBV4-2 with TRBJ1-2; 7 nucleotides align to TRBD1. V shed 0 bases, J shed 6 bases, and the junction held 7 bases outside the gene matches. CDR1 and CDR2 (germline): LGHNA, YNFKEQ. The CDR3 runs to 15 residues. The CDR3 is CASSQDLTGENGYTF. The CDR3 coding sequence is TGTGCCAGCAGCCAAGATCTTACAGGGGAGAATGGCTACACCTTC.